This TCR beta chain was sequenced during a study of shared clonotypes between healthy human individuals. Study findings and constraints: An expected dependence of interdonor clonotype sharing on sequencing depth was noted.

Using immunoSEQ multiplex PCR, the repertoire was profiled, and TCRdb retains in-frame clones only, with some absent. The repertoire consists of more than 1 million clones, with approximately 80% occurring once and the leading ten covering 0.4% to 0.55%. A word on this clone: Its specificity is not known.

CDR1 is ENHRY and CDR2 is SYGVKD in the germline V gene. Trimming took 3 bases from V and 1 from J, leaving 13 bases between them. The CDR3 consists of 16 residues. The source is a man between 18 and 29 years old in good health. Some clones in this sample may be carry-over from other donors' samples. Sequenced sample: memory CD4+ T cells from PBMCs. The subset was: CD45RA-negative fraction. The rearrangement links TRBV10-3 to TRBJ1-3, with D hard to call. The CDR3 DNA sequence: TGTGCCATCAGTGAACACGGGAGGGTTTCTGGAAACACCATATATTTT. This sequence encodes CAISEHGRVSGNTIYF.